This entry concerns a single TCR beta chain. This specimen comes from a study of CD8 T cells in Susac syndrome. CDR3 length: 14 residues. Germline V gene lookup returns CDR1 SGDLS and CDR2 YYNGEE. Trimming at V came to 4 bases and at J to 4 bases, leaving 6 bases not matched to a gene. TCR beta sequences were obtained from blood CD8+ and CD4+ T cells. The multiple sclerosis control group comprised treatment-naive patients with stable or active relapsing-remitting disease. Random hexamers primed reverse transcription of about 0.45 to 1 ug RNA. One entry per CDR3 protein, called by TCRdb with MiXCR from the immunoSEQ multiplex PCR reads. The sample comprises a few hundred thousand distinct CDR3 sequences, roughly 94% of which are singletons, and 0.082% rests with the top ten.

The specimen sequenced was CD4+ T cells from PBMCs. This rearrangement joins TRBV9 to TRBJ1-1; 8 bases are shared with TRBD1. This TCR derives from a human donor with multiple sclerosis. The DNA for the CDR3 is TGTGCCAGCAGCCCTCGGACAGGGTCCACTGAAGCTTTCTTT. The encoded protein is CASSPRTGSTEAFF.